This T cell receptor (beta chain) originates from a study of blood T cell repertoires in COVID-19. For the study at large: Donors in the United States, Italy and Spain gave samples during acute or convalescent COVID-19. T cells, B-cell-depleted T cells, or PBMCs supplied cDNA or gDNA.

Original processing methods: Nucleated cell counts were estimated from reference gene primer amplification. Clones were read by immunoSEQ multiplex PCR, and TCRdb kept only the in-frame ones, dropping some. Clone size and the V and J calls come from that table; the DNA yielded D and trimming. The table has around 63,000 clones, 55% to 80% seen once. While infection was still active, Seattle patients were enrolled and then followed longitudinally. The CDR3 covers 15 residues. The germline V and J ends were trimmed by 7 bases and 8 bases, with 18 bases remaining between them. The germline V gene encodes CDR1 WNHNN and CDR2 SYGVQD (reference sequence). Only one count was recorded for this clone.

J is TRBJ2-6 and V is TRBV10-1, with D perhaps TRBD1 (7 bases). Material for sequencing was peripheral blood. This receptor was taken from a woman aged 70-85 years with COVID-19, enrolled during active disease. This CDR3 is CASTPGGPWTNVLTF. The CDR3 DNA follows: TGCGCCAGCACCCCAGGGGGGCCCTGGACCAACGTCCTGACTTTC.